The rows below give T cell receptor beta chains drawn from one sample of a study of control samples from healthy donors and cancer patients. Sequencing was performed with immunoSEQ multiplex PCR; in TCRdb, only in-frame clones are kept and a portion is missing. The sample shows some 130,000 clones, roughly 89% of them seen only once. The specimen sequenced was blood. The source of these receptors is a man aged 30 to 39 in good health. Both conserved end residues are part of each CDR3. A D gene is named only where the DNA matches it firmly. Not every row has a clone size; where given, it reads once, few, many or a size class.

CDR3nt: TGCAGTGCCACCCCCGGCATCGAGCAGTACTTC
CDR3aa: CSATPGIEQYF
j_gene: TRBJ2-7
d_gene: -
abundance: once
v_gene: TRBV20-1

CDR3nt: TGTGCCAGCAGCCTCCTAGGGACAGGCGCCTATGGCTACACCTTC
CDR3aa: CASSLLGTGAYGYTF
j_gene: TRBJ1-2
d_gene: TRBD1
abundance: -
v_gene: TRBV11-2

CDR3nt: TGTGCCAGCAGTGCCGCAGAGACCTACGAGCAGTACTTC
CDR3aa: CASSAAETYEQYF
j_gene: TRBJ2-7
d_gene: -
abundance: -
v_gene: TRBV27

CDR3nt: TGTGCCAGCGGCCAAGACAGGGGGCTAGAGACCCAGTACTTC
CDR3aa: CASGQDRGLETQYF
j_gene: TRBJ2-5
d_gene: TRBD1
abundance: -
v_gene: TRBV6-5

CDR3nt: TGTGCCAGCAGCCGCACCTCCACAGGGAGCACTGAAGCTTTCTTT
CDR3aa: CASSRTSTGSTEAFF
j_gene: TRBJ1-1
d_gene: -
abundance: -
v_gene: TRBV28

CDR3nt: TGCGCCAGCAGCTTTAGACAGGGCCCCTACGAGCAGTACTTC
CDR3aa: CASSFRQGPYEQYF
j_gene: TRBJ2-7
d_gene: TRBD1
abundance: -
v_gene: TRBV5-1

CDR3nt: TGTGCCAGCACGAAGACAGGCCAAGCCTACGAGCAGTACTTC
CDR3aa: CASTKTGQAYEQYF
j_gene: TRBJ2-7
d_gene: -
abundance: -
v_gene: TRBV28

CDR3nt: TGCAGTGCTAGTCAGCAGGTCCTCCACTTT
CDR3aa: CSASQQVLHF
j_gene: TRBJ1-6
d_gene: -
abundance: few
v_gene: TRBV20-1

CDR3nt: TGTGCCAGCAGCTTAGTTATCATGACCGGGGAGCTGTTTTTT
CDR3aa: CASSLVIMTGELFF
j_gene: TRBJ2-2
d_gene: -
abundance: -
v_gene: TRBV7-8

CDR3nt: TGTGCCAGCAGCTTCCGACAGCCTGGGTCTGATGGCTACACCTTC
CDR3aa: CASSFRQPGSDGYTF
j_gene: TRBJ1-2
d_gene: -
abundance: -
v_gene: TRBV5-4

CDR3nt: TGTGCCAGCAGGAGGGTAGGCGGGAACACTGAAGCTTTCTTT
CDR3aa: CASRRVGGNTEAFF
j_gene: TRBJ1-1
d_gene: -
abundance: -
v_gene: TRBV28

CDR3nt: TGTGCCAGCAGCCCCGGTCCAGGTCCATCGGTTGAAGCTTTCTTT
CDR3aa: CASSPGPGPSVEAFF
j_gene: TRBJ1-1
d_gene: -
abundance: -
v_gene: TRBV6-5

CDR3nt: TGTGCCATCAGTGAGTCGAACAGGGGGCACTACGAGCAGTACTTC
CDR3aa: CAISESNRGHYEQYF
j_gene: TRBJ2-7
d_gene: TRBD1
abundance: -
v_gene: TRBV10-3

CDR3nt: TGTGCCAGCAGTTTTAGCCCGGGGCGAGAGCAGTACTTC
CDR3aa: CASSFSPGREQYF
j_gene: TRBJ2-7
d_gene: -
abundance: -
v_gene: TRBV27

CDR3nt: TGTGCCAGCAGCTCTATTTCCTACGAGCAGTACTTC
CDR3aa: CASSSISYEQYF
j_gene: TRBJ2-7
d_gene: -
abundance: -
v_gene: TRBV11-2

CDR3nt: TGTGCCAGCAGCACGGGGACTAGCAGAAACAATGAGCAGTTCTTC
CDR3aa: CASSTGTSRNNEQFF
j_gene: TRBJ2-1
d_gene: TRBD2
abundance: -
v_gene: TRBV11-3

CDR3nt: TGTGCCAGCAGCCCTAAAATGTGGGGAGAGGGGGCCAACGTCCTGACTTTC
CDR3aa: CASSPKMWGEGANVLTF
j_gene: TRBJ2-6
d_gene: -
abundance: -
v_gene: TRBV11-2

CDR3nt: TGTGCCACCACCTCTCGGGAGAAATCCCCAATCGGTGAGCAGTTCTTC
CDR3aa: CATTSREKSPIGEQFF
j_gene: TRBJ2-1
d_gene: -
abundance: -
v_gene: TRBV15

CDR3nt: TGTGCCAGCAGTTTGGGGGGCGCAAACACTGAAGCTTTCTTT
CDR3aa: CASSLGGANTEAFF
j_gene: TRBJ1-1
d_gene: -
abundance: -
v_gene: TRBV2

CDR3nt: TGTGCCTGGAGCGCCGGGACTAGCGGCTACACCGGGGAGCTGTTTTTT
CDR3aa: CAWSAGTSGYTGELFF
j_gene: TRBJ2-2
d_gene: TRBD2
abundance: few
v_gene: TRBV30

CDR3nt: TGTGCCAGCCAACTCGGGCCGGGGGGAGAATACGAGCAGTACTTC
CDR3aa: CASQLGPGGEYEQYF
j_gene: TRBJ2-7
d_gene: TRBD2
abundance: -
v_gene: TRBV6-5

CDR3nt: TGTGCCAGTAGTAAGTCAGGACTCGGAAACACCATATATTTT
CDR3aa: CASSKSGLGNTIYF
j_gene: TRBJ1-3
d_gene: -
abundance: -
v_gene: TRBV19

CDR3nt: TGTGCCAGCAGTCCGGACGGAAACACTGAAGCTTTCTTT
CDR3aa: CASSPDGNTEAFF
j_gene: TRBJ1-1
d_gene: -
abundance: -
v_gene: TRBV11-3

CDR3nt: TGTGCCAGCAGCTTAAGTCAGGGGAGGTTCATTCAGTACTTC
CDR3aa: CASSLSQGRFIQYF
j_gene: TRBJ2-4
d_gene: -
abundance: -
v_gene: TRBV11-3

CDR3nt: TGTGCCAGCAGTTTATCGGGGGTAACCCACTACGAGCAGTACTTC
CDR3aa: CASSLSGVTHYEQYF
j_gene: TRBJ2-7
d_gene: -
abundance: -
v_gene: TRBV27

CDR3nt: TGCGCCAGCAGCTTGGGGATCTCCTACGAGCAGTACTTC
CDR3aa: CASSLGISYEQYF
j_gene: TRBJ2-7
d_gene: -
abundance: -
v_gene: TRBV5-1

CDR3nt: TGCGCCAGCAGCTTGGGTGCTGAAGCTTTCTTT
CDR3aa: CASSLGAEAFF
j_gene: TRBJ1-1
d_gene: -
abundance: -
v_gene: TRBV5-1

CDR3nt: TGTGCCAGCAGCCGGGACGGAAACTATGGCTACACCTTC
CDR3aa: CASSRDGNYGYTF
j_gene: TRBJ1-2
d_gene: -
abundance: few
v_gene: TRBV12-3/TRBV12-4

CDR3nt: TGCGCCAGCAGCCAAACGAGTCAGCCCCAGCATTTT
CDR3aa: CASSQTSQPQHF
j_gene: TRBJ1-5
d_gene: -
abundance: -
v_gene: TRBV4-1

CDR3nt: TGTGCCAGCAGCCAACCGACAGAACCCTATGGCTACACCTTC
CDR3aa: CASSQPTEPYGYTF
j_gene: TRBJ1-2
d_gene: -
abundance: once
v_gene: TRBV7-8

CDR3nt: TGTGCCAGCAGATCGGGGACAGGGCGCGATGAGCAGTTCTTC
CDR3aa: CASRSGTGRDEQFF
j_gene: TRBJ2-1
d_gene: TRBD1
abundance: -
v_gene: TRBV6-5

CDR3nt: TGTGCCAGCAGCCAAGTGGCACTAACCACTGAAGCTTTCTTT
CDR3aa: CASSQVALTTEAFF
j_gene: TRBJ1-1
d_gene: -
abundance: -
v_gene: TRBV3-1/TRBV3-2

CDR3nt: TGTGCCAGCAGCCAAACAGGGGGGCAACAAGAGACCCAGTACTTC
CDR3aa: CASSQTGGQQETQYF
j_gene: TRBJ2-5
d_gene: TRBD1
abundance: few
v_gene: TRBV3-1/TRBV3-2

CDR3nt: TGTGCCAGCAGCGAACAGGGTGTGTCCTACGAGCAGTACTTC
CDR3aa: CASSEQGVSYEQYF
j_gene: TRBJ2-7
d_gene: -
abundance: -
v_gene: TRBV7-9

CDR3nt: TGTGCCAGCAGCTTAATCTCTGAGGGGGCGCTTAACGAGCAGTACTTC
CDR3aa: CASSLISEGALNEQYF
j_gene: TRBJ2-7
d_gene: TRBD1
abundance: once
v_gene: TRBV7-6

CDR3nt: TGTGCCAGCTCCAGCGGGTTCTTTGTACCTGGGAACACTGAAGCTTTCTTT
CDR3aa: CASSSGFFVPGNTEAFF
j_gene: TRBJ1-1
d_gene: -
abundance: -
v_gene: TRBV18